The TCR beta chain under discussion was sequenced for a study of blood T cell repertoires in COVID-19. Across the whole study: Acute-phase and convalescent COVID-19 samples originated in the United States, Italy and Spain. Sources were T cells, B-cell-depleted T cells, or PBMCs; the material itself was cDNA or gDNA.

Assay used: immunoSEQ multiplex PCR; TCRdb lists only in-frame clones, some missing. The data show 15,000 to 20,000 clones, about four fifths seen once. V shed 4 bases, J shed 4 bases, and the junction held 5 bases outside the gene matches. This CDR3 is 14 amino acids long. Germline values: CDR1 MGHRA, CDR2 YSYEKL. The rearrangement links TRBV4-1 to TRBJ1-2; the match to TRBD1 covers 8 bases. The clonotype was recovered from a man in his forties with active or convalescent COVID-19. The sequencing sample was made of peripheral blood. In nucleotides, the CDR3 is TGCGCCAGCAGCCCACCGACAGGGGTCTATGGCTACACCTTC. Its translation: CASSPPTGVYGYTF.